This note documents a single TCR beta chain sequence. This CDR3 spans 19 amino acids. The germline V gene has CDR1 SGHNT and CDR2 YENEEA. V lost 5 bases and J lost 3; bases outside the gene matches: 17. The nonmyeloablative bone marrow transplants came from related graft donors, with transient mixed chimerism. Unstimulated regulatory T cells (CD4+CD25+CD127-), CD4+CD25- non-regulatory cells, CD4 and CD8 cells were FACS-sorted from thawed PBMCs. Sequenced by immunoSEQ multiplex PCR; TCRdb stores in-frame clones only, minus some. The sample yields about 50,000 clones, over 85% seen once. This sample stems from a study of Tregs in tolerant kidney transplant recipients.

The receptor was isolated from a human patient who received a combined kidney and bone marrow transplant. Some T cells may originate from the graft donor. The sample in question was CD8+ T cells from blood (PBMCs), obtained 12 months after the transplant. The chain combines TRBV11-3 with TRBJ2-7; TRBD2 aligns across 12 bases. The chain's CDR3 is CASSGTGTSGPEGLYEQYF. DNA for the CDR3: TGTGCCAGCAGCGGAACCGGGACTAGCGGGCCCGAGGGCCTCTACGAGCAGTACTTC.